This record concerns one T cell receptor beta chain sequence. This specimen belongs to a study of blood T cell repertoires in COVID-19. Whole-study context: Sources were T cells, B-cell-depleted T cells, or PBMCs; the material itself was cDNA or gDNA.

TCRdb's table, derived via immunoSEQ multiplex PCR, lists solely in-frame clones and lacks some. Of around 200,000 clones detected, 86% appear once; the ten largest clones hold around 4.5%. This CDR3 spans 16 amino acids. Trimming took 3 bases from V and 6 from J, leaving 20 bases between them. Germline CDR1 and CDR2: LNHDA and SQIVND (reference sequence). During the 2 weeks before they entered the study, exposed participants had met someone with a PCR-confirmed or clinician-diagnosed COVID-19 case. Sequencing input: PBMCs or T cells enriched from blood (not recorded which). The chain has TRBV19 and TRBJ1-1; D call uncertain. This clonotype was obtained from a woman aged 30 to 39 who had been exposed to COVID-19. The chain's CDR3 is CASSISLSLAVPEAFF. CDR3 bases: TGTGCCAGTAGTATTAGCTTATCTTTGGCGGTCCCTGAAGCTTTCTTT. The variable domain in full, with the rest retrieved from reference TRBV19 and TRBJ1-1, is DGGITQSPKYLFRKEGQNVTLSCEQNLNHDAMYWYRQDPGQGLRLIYYSQIVNDFQKGDIAEGYSVSREKKESFPLTVTSAQKNPTAFYLCASSISLSLAVPEAFFGQGTRLTVV.